This entry is about one TCR beta chain. These data belong to a study of radiotherapy plus CTLA-4 blockade in lung cancer. V shed 6 bases and J 6 bases; nucleotides not matched to a gene: 16. CDR3 length equals 16 residues. CDR1 is SEHNR and CDR2 is FQNEAQ in the germline V gene (reference sequence). Measured with immunoSEQ multiplex PCR; TCRdb has only the in-frame clones, and not every one. The table includes 65,000 to 95,000 clones, around 87% detected once. This TCR derives from a human donor with non-small cell lung cancer who had stable disease on radiotherapy plus ipilimumab. This sequence joins TRBV7-9 and TRBJ2-7; 8 nucleotides line up with TRBD1. This specimen consisted of peripheral blood, obtained from a patient treated with radiotherapy plus ipilimumab. CDR3 region: CASSRAGTGNGGEQYF. The DNA of the CDR3 is TGTGCCAGCAGTCGTGCGGGGACAGGCAATGGGGGCGAGCAGTACTTC.